These 9 T cell receptor beta chains came from one sample sequenced in a study of blood T cell repertoires in COVID-19. Assay used: immunoSEQ multiplex PCR; TCRdb lists only in-frame clones, some missing. The data show about 200,000 clones, around 94% seen once. The specimen sequenced was peripheral blood. Receptors were obtained from a man younger than 45 with COVID-19, enrolled during active disease.

The chain links TRBV5-5 to TRBJ1-2; a possible D gene is TRBD1 (6 bases). Germline-derived CDR1 and CDR2 are SGHKS and YYEKEE (reference sequence). V gave up 2 bases and J gave up 5 bases, with 10 bases separating them. The CDR3 loop spans 13 amino acids. Written as DNA, the CDR3 is TGTGCCAGCAGCTTATCAGGGGATTATGGCTACACCTTC. It specifies CASSLSGDYGYTF.

The chain couples TRBV10-3 to TRBJ1-4, with D maybe TRBD1 (5 bases). CDR1 ENHRY and CDR2 SYGVKD come from the germline V gene. Trimming removed 9 bases from V and 10 bases from J, with 21 bases in between. The CDR3 totals 14 residues. The CDR3 loop is CAISMAATQGKLFF. The CDR3 bases are TGTGCCATTTCCATGGCTGCAACCCAGGGAAAACTGTTTTTT.

This rearrangement joins TRBV7-9 to TRBJ2-1; 7 bases are a match to TRBD2. The CDR3 has 16 amino acids. Germline V CDR1 and CDR2: SEHNR, FQNEAQ (reference sequence). The J segment lost 4 bases and the V segment lost 5 bases, leaving 11 bases of the junction unmatched. CDR3 loop: CASSPVYRGDYNEQFF. The CDR3 DNA reads as TGTGCCAGCAGCCCCGTGTATCGGGGGGATTACAATGAGCAGTTCTTC.

The chain employs TRBV4-2 and TRBJ1-3; 7 positions agree with TRBD1. CDR3 length: 17 residues. After removal of 4 bases from V and 0 bases from J, the junction contained 9 bases not matched to a gene. The germline gives CDR1 LGHNA, CDR2 YNFKEQ. The CDR3 coding sequence is TGTGCCAGCAGCCCGCAGACAGGGCGAGACTCTGGAAACACCATATATTTT. Translated, it gives CASSPQTGRDSGNTIYF.

This chain connects TRBV3-1 (or the pseudogene TRBV3-2) to TRBJ1-5; D is perhaps TRBD1 (6 bases). V was shortened by 4 bases and J by 7 bases, with 14 bases between the two germline ends. CDR1 is LGHDT and CDR2 is YNNKEL in the germline V gene (reference sequence). The CDR3 spans 14 residues. CDR3 bases: TGTGCCAGCAGCCCCCACAGGGTAGGACAGCCCCAGCATTTT. This sequence encodes CASSPHRVGQPQHF.

This clone was recorded only once. The V call is TRBV14, the J call TRBJ2-3, with D possibly TRBD2 on 7 matching bases. The CDR3 has 15 residues. Germline lookup yields CDR1 SGHDN and CDR2 FVKESK. Trimming stripped 4 bases from V and 9 bases from J, with 20 bases between. The CDR3 spells CASSLGGRRSNTQYF. Here the CDR3 DNA reads TGTGCCAGCAGCCTCGGGGGGCGGAGGAGCAACACGCAGTATTTT.

The chain uses TRBV21-1 and TRBJ1-3; TRBD1, the table's D call, was not compared with the DNA. TRBV21-1 is reported as a pseudogene. This CDR3 has 17 amino acids. As DNA, the CDR3 is TGTTCACATACCGGCCGGGACAGGGGGCCTACTGGAAACACCATATATTTT. Translation gives CSHTGRDRGPTGNTIYF.

CDR3 residues: CASRTGPGGGNTIYF. CDR3 nucleotides: TGTGCCAGCAGAACAGGGCCCGGGGGGGGAAACACCATATATTTT. J is TRBJ1-3 and V is TRBV6-5, with D perhaps TRBD1 (6 bases). Per the germline V gene, CDR1 is MNHEY and CDR2 is SVGAGI. V lost 6 bases, J lost 4 bases, and 16 bases lay in between. The CDR3 covers 15 residues.

The chain combines TRBV6-5 with TRBJ1-2; D is perhaps TRBD1 (6 bases). Trimming removed 6 bases at V and 4 bases at J, with 15 bases between. This CDR3 is 14 amino acids long. The germline V gene encodes CDR1 MNHEY and CDR2 SVGAGI. The CDR3: CASRSIQGSYGYTF. The CDR3 DNA reads TGTGCCAGCAGGTCAATACAGGGTAGCTATGGCTACACCTTC.